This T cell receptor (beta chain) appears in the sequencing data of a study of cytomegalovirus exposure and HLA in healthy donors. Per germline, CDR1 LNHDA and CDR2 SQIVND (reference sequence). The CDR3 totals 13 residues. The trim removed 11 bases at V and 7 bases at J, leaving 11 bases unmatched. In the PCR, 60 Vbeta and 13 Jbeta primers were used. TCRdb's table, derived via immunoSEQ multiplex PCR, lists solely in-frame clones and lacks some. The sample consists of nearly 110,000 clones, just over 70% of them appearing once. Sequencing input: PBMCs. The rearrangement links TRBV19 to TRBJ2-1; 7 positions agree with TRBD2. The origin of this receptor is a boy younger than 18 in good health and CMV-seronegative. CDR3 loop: CASHERGLNEQFF. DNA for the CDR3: TGTGCCTCCCACGAGCGGGGACTTAATGAGCAGTTCTTC.